This is a list of T cell receptor beta chains from one sample in a study of blood T cell repertoires in COVID-19. This table comes from immunoSEQ multiplex PCR, and its TCRdb copy is limited to in-frame clones, with some not included. The sample lists more than 70,000 clones; over 75% were seen once. Input material: peripheral blood. The source is a human donor in a cohort sampled during active COVID-19. Each CDR3 is given with its conserved first and last residue. Each record gives: J gene, D gene, V gene, clone size, CDR3 protein, CDR3 DNA. D genes are given only for firm matches. Not all rows give a size; the values are once, few, many and, for expanded clones, a class.

TRBJ2-7,-,TRBV19,-,CASSARDGGDFYEQYF,TGTGCCAGTAGTGCAAGGGACGGCGGGGATTTCTACGAGCAGTACTTC
TRBJ2-2,-,TRBV7-9,-,CASSRDGRVGELFF,TGTGCCAGCAGCCGGGACGGGAGAGTCGGGGAGCTGTTTTTT
TRBJ1-2,TRBD1,TRBV6-5,-,CASSTGGYGYTF,TGTGCCAGCAGCACAGGGGGCTATGGCTACACCTTC
TRBJ2-7,-,TRBV5-1,few,CASSLDTSYYEQYF,TGCGCCAGCAGCTTGGACACGTCTTACTACGAGCAGTACTTC
TRBJ1-5,-,TRBV15,medium-sized,CATRNLNQPQHF,TGTGCCACCAGAAATCTTAATCAGCCCCAGCATTTT
TRBJ1-6,-,TRBV27,-,CASSPDRLAYNSPLHF,TGTGCCAGCAGTCCTGATCGTTTGGCATATAATTCACCCCTCCACTTT
TRBJ1-1,TRBD1,TRBV9,once,CASSVGPGQGGNTEAFF,TGTGCCAGCAGCGTGGGACCGGGACAGGGGGGAAACACTGAAGCTTTCTTT
TRBJ2-7,-,TRBV3-1/TRBV3-2,-,CASSFRRTGDEQYF,TGTGCCAGCAGCTTCCGACGGACTGGGGACGAGCAGTACTTC
TRBJ1-6,-,TRBV30,-,CAWSVLDQLNSPLHF,TGTGCCTGGAGTGTACTTGACCAACTAAATTCACCCCTCCACTTT
TRBJ1-4,-,TRBV18,-,CASSPRIGEGEKLFF,TGTGCCAGCTCACCACGTATCGGGGAGGGAGAAAAACTGTTTTTT
TRBJ1-1,-,TRBV11-1,-,CASSQGFLTEAFF,TGTGCCAGCAGCCAGGGGTTCCTCACTGAAGCTTTCTTT
TRBJ2-3,-,TRBV6-6,-,CASSYSPKRTADTQYF,TGTGCCAGCAGTTACTCCCCGAAGAGAACGGCAGATACGCAGTATTTT
TRBJ2-2,-,TRBV11-3,once,CASSLEGARELFF,TGTGCCAGCAGCTTAGAAGGGGCCCGGGAGCTGTTTTTT
TRBJ1-3,-,TRBV5-8,-,CASSPAAVSFIGNTIYF,TGTGCCAGCAGCCCCGCCGCCGTCAGTTTTATTGGAAACACCATATATTTT
TRBJ1-3,-,TRBV21-1,-,CASSNGRGMGGNTIYF,TGTGCCAGCAGCAACGGGCGGGGGATGGGGGGAAACACCATATATTTT
TRBJ1-2,TRBD1,TRBV9,few,CASSRDSYGYTF,TGTGCCAGCAGCAGGGACAGCTATGGCTACACCTTC
TRBJ1-1,TRBD1,TRBV5-6,-,CASSPGQGDEAFF,TGTGCCAGCAGCCCGGGACAGGGGGATGAAGCTTTCTTT
TRBJ1-1,-,TRBV13,-,CASSPIRQRPEAFF,TGTGCCAGCAGCCCGATTCGGCAGAGGCCTGAAGCTTTCTTT
TRBJ2-2,TRBD2,TRBV5-1,-,CASTSALWTSGGANTGELFF,TGCGCCAGCACCAGCGCCCTGTGGACTAGCGGGGGGGCGAACACCGGGGAGCTGTTTTTT
TRBJ2-1,TRBD2,TRBV2,-,CASRSQAGGRNEQFF,TGTGCCAGCAGGTCACAAGCGGGGGGGAGGAATGAGCAGTTCTTC